This T cell receptor beta chain is drawn from a study of tumor-infiltrating lymphocytes in oesophageal squamous cell carcinoma. One entry per CDR3 protein results from TCRdb running MiXCR on the PCR reads. The sample records 10,000 or so distinct CDR3 sequences, around 58% being singletons. Germline V gene sequence: CDR1 SGHVS, CDR2 FQNEAQ. This CDR3 is built from 14 residues. This receptor was identified in a female donor with esophageal squamous cell carcinoma. The V gene is TRBV7-8, the J gene TRBJ2-1; TRBD1 matches 9 bases. The J call may not be correct, given that the DNA end is closer to TRBJ2-5. The sequenced sample consisted of esophageal tumor tissue. In DNA, the CDR3 is TGTGCCAGCAGCTTGCGGGACAGGGAAGAGACCCAGTACTTC. It is translated as CASSLRDREETQYF.